One and the same sample provided the 27 T cell receptor beta chains below, sequenced in a study of long-term antiretroviral therapy in people with HIV. Version v3.0 of the immunoSEQ assay ran at survey level. Some clones are missing from TCRdb's copy, which holds only in-frame ones; the method was immunoSEQ multiplex PCR. The sample shows more than 25,000 clones, 75% to 90% of them seen only once. This material consisted of unsorted PBMCs, taken around 5 years before starting antiretroviral therapy. The receptors stem from a man aged 45-60 years with HIV.

V and J are TRBV7-2 and TRBJ1-3; D is undetermined. Trimming shortened V by 1 base and J by 10 bases, and 8 bases separated the two germline ends. The CDR3 consists of 12 residues. Looked up from germline, CDR1 is SGHTA and CDR2 is FQGNSA. CDR3 nucleotide sequence: TGTGCCAGCAGCTTAGATCTAGGTACCATATATTTT. It codes for CASSLDLGTIYF.

This chain uses TRBV18 with TRBJ1-3; 7 bases map to TRBD1. V lost 6 bases, J lost 4 bases, and 6 bases stayed unmatched. CDR1 and CDR2 from the germline V gene are KGHSH and LQKENI. This CDR3 has 14 amino acids. This CDR3 is CASSTDREGNTIYF. In nucleotides, the CDR3 is TGTGCCAGCTCTACCGACAGGGAAGGAAACACCATATATTTT.

This clone was seen a few times. The rearrangement links TRBV4-3 to TRBJ1-2, with D possibly TRBD1 on 5 matching bases. CDR1 is LGHNA, CDR2 YSLEER, per germline. V lost 0 bases, J lost 8 bases, and 19 bases lay in between. The CDR3 is made up of 16 amino acids. In DNA, the CDR3 is TGCGCCAGCAGCCAAGACGTAGGGGTTCCGCTGATGGGCTACACCTTC. Protein: CASSQDVGVPLMGYTF.

The chain carries TRBV9 and TRBJ2-5, with TRBD2 matching over 12 bases. Germline-derived CDR1 and CDR2 are SGDLS and YYNGEE. Germline trimming cut 2 bases from V and 5 bases from J; bases unmatched to any gene: 19. The CDR3 loop spans 20 amino acids. The CDR3 sequence is CASSVQSGLAGLGPEETQYF. CDR3 nucleotides: TGTGCCAGCAGCGTGCAGTCAGGACTAGCGGGGCTCGGTCCGGAGGAGACCCAGTACTTC.

The chain combines TRBV10-3 with TRBJ2-7, with 9 nucleotides matching TRBD1. The CDR3 loop spans 11 amino acids. V shed 11 bases, J shed 4 bases, and the junction held 3 bases outside the gene matches. Germline lookup yields CDR1 ENHRY and CDR2 SYGVKD. The CDR3 DNA follows: TGTGCCGTCGGACAGGGGTACGAGCAGTACTTC. Encoded protein: CAVGQGYEQYF.

The rearrangement uses TRBV4-2 and TRBJ2-1; 12 nucleotides align to TRBD1. The J segment lost 4 bases and the V segment lost 3 bases, leaving 10 bases of the junction unmatched. The CDR3 runs to 18 residues. Germline CDR1 is LGHNA and CDR2 is YNFKEQ. The CDR3 sequence: CASSHHGTGGSRYNEQFF. CDR3 coding DNA: TGTGCCAGCAGCCATCACGGGACAGGGGGCAGTAGGTACAATGAGCAGTTCTTC.

The chain carries TRBV5-6 and TRBJ1-3; the D is unclear. V was trimmed by 0 bases and J by 4 bases, leaving 5 bases between them. The germline CDR1 and CDR2 sequences are SGHDT and YYEEEE. The CDR3 sequence is 13 residues long. The CDR3 DNA reads TGTGCCAGCAGCTTGGAGTGGGGAAACACCATATATTTT. This codes for CASSLEWGNTIYF.

The rearrangement links TRBV29-1 to TRBJ2-3, with 7 bases lining up with TRBD1. The V segment lost 3 bases and the J segment 3 bases; nucleotides outside the gene matches: 0. Germline V lookup: CDR1 SQVTM, CDR2 ANQGSEA. The CDR3 contains 12 residues. The DNA of the CDR3 is TGCAGCGTTGACAGGGGGACAGATACGCAGTATTTT. Translating gives CSVDRGTDTQYF.

The genes are TRBV2 and TRBJ1-1; TRBD1 might be the D (6 bases). The germline V and J ends were trimmed by 6 bases and 9 bases, with 20 bases remaining between them. Looked up from germline, CDR1 is SNHLY and CDR2 is FYNNEI. The CDR3 loop spans 14 amino acids. CDR3: CASRGYTGPMKAFF. DNA for the CDR3: TGTGCCAGCAGGGGATACACAGGGCCAATGAAAGCTTTCTTT. The full variable domain, its missing parts supplied by reference TRBV2 and TRBJ1-1, is EPEVTQTPSHQVTQMGQEVILRCVPISNHLYFYWYRQILGQKVEFLVSFYNNEISEKSEIFDDQFSVERPDGSNFTLKIRSTKLEDSAMYFCASRGYTGPMKAFFGQGTRLTVV.

V gene TRBV5-6 combines with J gene TRBJ1-2, with a possible D match to TRBD1 (6 bases). This CDR3 has 18 residues. The ends were cut back, 4 bases at V and 1 base at J, with 23 bases in the middle. Germline values: CDR1 SGHDT, CDR2 YYEEEE. Here the CDR3 DNA reads TGTGCCAGCAGCCTCTTGTGGGGGGGGCGACCCAATAACTATGGCTACACCTTC. Protein: CASSLLWGGRPNNYGYTF.

The chain couples TRBV5-1 to TRBJ2-7, with 7 bases that match TRBD2. Trimming at V came to 1 base and at J to 0 bases, leaving 7 bases not matched to a gene. The CDR3 consists of 16 residues. Germline CDR1 and CDR2: SGHRS and YFSETQ. In nucleotides, the CDR3 is TGCGCCAGCAGCTTGAACGCGGGAGCCCTCTCCTACGAGCAGTACTTC. Translation: CASSLNAGALSYEQYF.

The chain is built from TRBV9 and TRBJ1-3; 7 bases align to TRBD1. V was clipped by 4 bases and J by 6 bases; unmatched bases: 7. CDR1 and CDR2 (germline): SGDLS, YYNGEE. The CDR3 totals 14 residues. For the CDR3, the DNA is TGTGCCAGCAGCCCGACAGGGTTAACAAACACCATATATTTT. It yields the protein CASSPTGLTNTIYF.

This chain uses TRBV5-1 with TRBJ2-3; 7 nucleotides agree with TRBD2. Unmatched junction bases numbered 3, after V lost 3 bases and J lost 5 bases. Germline CDR1 reads SGHRS; CDR2 reads YFSETQ. This CDR3 is built from 13 residues. The CDR3 spells CASSSSGGDTQYF. CDR3 DNA: TGCGCCAGCAGCTCTTCGGGAGGAGATACGCAGTATTTT.

The gene calls are TRBV7-2 and TRBJ2-3, with TRBD1 identical over 7 bases. The J segment lost 10 bases and the V segment lost 5 bases, leaving 6 bases of the junction unmatched. CDR1 and CDR2 from the germline V gene are SGHTA and FQGNSA. The CDR3 has 12 amino acids. The CDR3 loop reads CASSIDRAAQYF. The CDR3 region has the DNA TGTGCCAGCAGCATAGACAGGGCCGCGCAGTATTTT.

The chain combines TRBV5-1 with TRBJ2-5, with D perhaps TRBD1 (6 bases). Trimming took off 4 bases at V and 3 bases at J, with 13 bases between the two ends. The germline V gene encodes CDR1 SGHRS and CDR2 YFSETQ. This CDR3 is built from 14 residues. CDR3 sequence reads: CASSQTRTEETQYF. The CDR3 DNA is TGCGCCAGCAGCCAGACCCGGACAGAAGAGACCCAGTACTTC.

This chain connects TRBV7-2 to TRBJ2-3, with D possibly TRBD2 on 6 matching bases. Germline CDR1 reads SGHTA; CDR2 reads FQGNSA. The CDR3 length is 14 residues. The germline V and J ends were trimmed by 6 bases and 6 bases, with 16 bases remaining between them. CDR3 nucleotides: TGTGCCAGCAGAGCGTTCGGGAGCTTCGATACGCAGTATTTT. Translated, it gives CASRAFGSFDTQYF.

The V gene is TRBV27, the J gene TRBJ1-5; D is perhaps TRBD1 (6 bases). From germline, CDR1 is MNHEY and CDR2 SMNVEV (reference sequence). This CDR3 is 15 amino acids long. The V end lost 5 bases, the J end lost 0 bases, and 11 bases lay between the germline ends. The CDR3 here is CASSGGGHSNQPQHF. The CDR3 region has the DNA TGTGCCAGCAGTGGAGGGGGACATAGCAATCAGCCCCAGCATTTT.

This clone was observed once. DNA for the CDR3: TGCGCCAGCAGCCAACAGGGGGCCCAAGAGACCCAGTACTTC. It is translated as CASSQQGAQETQYF. V is TRBV5-1 and J is TRBJ2-5; 9 positions match TRBD1. The CDR3 totals 14 residues. V lost 4 bases and J lost 1; bases outside the gene matches: 2. The germline V gene has CDR1 SGHRS and CDR2 YFSETQ.

This chain uses TRBV2 with TRBJ2-2; possible D gene TRBD1, 6 bases. Per the germline V gene, CDR1 is SNHLY and CDR2 is FYNNEI. The V end was cut by 3 bases, the J end by 4 bases, with 12 bases between. This CDR3 contains 15 residues. The CDR3 sequence is CASSDRGTGTGELFF. CDR3 DNA sequence: TGTGCCAGCAGTGACAGGGGAACGGGCACCGGGGAGCTGTTTTTT.

This chain links TRBV11-2 with TRBJ2-3; unclear D gene. The CDR3 spans 15 residues. Germline V gives CDR1 SGHAT, CDR2 FQNNGV. V was trimmed by 7 bases and J by 0 bases, leaving 14 bases between them. In nucleotides, the CDR3 is TGTGCCAGCAAGGGCTACCCCAAAAGCACAGATACGCAGTATTTT. The encoded protein is CASKGYPKSTDTQYF.

The chain is built from TRBV5-1 and TRBJ2-5, with unresolved D. This CDR3 has 10 residues. The V end was cut by 4 bases, the J end by 5 bases, with 3 bases between. Germline V gives CDR1 SGHRS, CDR2 YFSETQ. CDR3 region: CASSRETQYF. In DNA form, the CDR3 reads TGCGCCAGCAGCCGTGAGACCCAGTACTTC. Complete variable domain (other parts from reference TRBV5-1 and TRBJ2-5): KAGVTQTPRYLIKTRGQQVTLSCSPISGHRSVSWYQQTPGQGLQFLFEYFSETQRNKGNFPGRFSGRQFSNSRSEMNVSTLELGDSALYLCASSRETQYFGPGTRLLVL.

The CDR3 nucleotides read TGTGCCAGCAGCCCCCGGGGGGGGACAGGGAGTGGCTACACCTTC. The encoded protein is CASSPRGGTGSGYTF. The chain couples TRBV7-3 to TRBJ1-2, with TRBD1 matching over 9 bases. The ends lost 5 bases at V and 7 bases at J; junction bases unmatched: 11. Germline V CDR1 and CDR2: SGHTA, FQGTGA. The length of the CDR3 is 15 residues.

The chain joins TRBV10-3 to TRBJ2-1; tentative D call: TRBD2 (5 bases). V lost 7 bases, J lost 7 bases, and 20 bases lay in between. Germline lookup yields CDR1 ENHRY and CDR2 SYGVKD. The CDR3 spans 15 residues. DNA for the CDR3: TGTGCCATCACCGAGACCGGTGCGCTAGCAAATGAGCAGTTCTTC. Amino acids: CAITETGALANEQFF.

This chain's CDR3 is CASSERGGGRFDQPQHF. DNA of the CDR3: TGTGCCAGCAGTGAAAGAGGGGGTGGGAGGTTTGATCAGCCCCAGCATTTT. The V and J genes are TRBV6-1 and TRBJ1-5; tentatively, D is TRBD1 (6 bases). CDR3 length: 17 residues. Trimming pared 2 bases from V and 5 bases from J, leaving 19 bases between. CDR1 MNHNS and CDR2 SASEGT come from the germline V gene.

V is TRBV29-1 and J is TRBJ2-2; TRBD1 matches 12 bases. CDR3 length equals 19 residues. CDR1 is SQVTM and CDR2 is ANQGSEA in the germline V gene. J gave up 1 base and V 3 bases, and 12 bases lay outside the gene matches. Here the CDR3 reads CSVEIRDRGLSVNTGELFF. The CDR3 DNA reads TGCAGCGTTGAGATCCGGGACAGGGGGCTGAGCGTGAACACCGGGGAGCTGTTTTTT.

The CDR3, as DNA: TGTGCCAGCAGTTTCGATCAGCGAACCTCCTACGAGCAGTACTTC. Amino acid sequence: CASSFDQRTSYEQYF. This chain uses TRBV27 with TRBJ2-7; D unresolved. Between the trimmed V and J ends, which lost 3 bases and 0 bases, there was a span of 12 bases. In germline, CDR1 is MNHEY, CDR2 SMNVEV (reference sequence). CDR3 size: 15 residues.

The rearrangement uses TRBV2 and TRBJ2-7, with a tentative D call TRBD1 (6 bases). V was shortened by 6 bases and J by 0 bases, with 12 bases between the two germline ends. The CDR3 consists of 14 residues. CDR1 and CDR2 (germline): SNHLY, FYNNEI. The CDR3, as DNA: TGTGCCAGCAGCGTACGACAGGACTCCTACGAGCAGTACTTC. Its translation: CASSVRQDSYEQYF.